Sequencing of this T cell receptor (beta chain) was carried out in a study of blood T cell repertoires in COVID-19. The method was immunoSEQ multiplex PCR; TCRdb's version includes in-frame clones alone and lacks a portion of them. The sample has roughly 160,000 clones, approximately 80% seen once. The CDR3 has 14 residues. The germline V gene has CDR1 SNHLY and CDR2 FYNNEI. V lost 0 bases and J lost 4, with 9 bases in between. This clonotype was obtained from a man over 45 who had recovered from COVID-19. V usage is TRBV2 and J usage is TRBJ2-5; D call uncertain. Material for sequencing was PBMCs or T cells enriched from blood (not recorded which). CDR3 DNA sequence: TGTGCCAGCAGTGAAGCGCGGCCCACAGAGACCCAGTACTTC. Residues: CASSEARPTETQYF.